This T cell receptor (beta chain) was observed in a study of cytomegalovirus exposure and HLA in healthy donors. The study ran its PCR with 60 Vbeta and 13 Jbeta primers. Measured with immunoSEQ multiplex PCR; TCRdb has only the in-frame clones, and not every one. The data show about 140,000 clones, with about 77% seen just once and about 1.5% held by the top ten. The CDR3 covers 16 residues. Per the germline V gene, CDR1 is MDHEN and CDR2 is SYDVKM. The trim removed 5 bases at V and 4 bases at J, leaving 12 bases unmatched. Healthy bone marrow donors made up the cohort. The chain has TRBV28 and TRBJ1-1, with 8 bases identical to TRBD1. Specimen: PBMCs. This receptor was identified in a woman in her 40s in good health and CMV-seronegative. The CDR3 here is CASSPMGTGGFTEAFF. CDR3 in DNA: TGTGCCAGCAGTCCCATGGGGACAGGCGGCTTCACTGAAGCTTTCTTT.